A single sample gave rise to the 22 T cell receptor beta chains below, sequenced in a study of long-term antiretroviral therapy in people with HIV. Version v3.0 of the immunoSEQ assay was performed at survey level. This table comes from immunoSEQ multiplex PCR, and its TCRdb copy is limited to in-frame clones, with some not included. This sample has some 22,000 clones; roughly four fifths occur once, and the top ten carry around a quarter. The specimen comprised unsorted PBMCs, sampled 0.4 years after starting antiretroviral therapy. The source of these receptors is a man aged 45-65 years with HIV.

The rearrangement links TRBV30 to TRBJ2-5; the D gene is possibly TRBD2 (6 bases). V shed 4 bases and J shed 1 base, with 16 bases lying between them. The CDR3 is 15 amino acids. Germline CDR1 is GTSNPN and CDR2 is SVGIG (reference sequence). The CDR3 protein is CAWNLLGLFQETQYF. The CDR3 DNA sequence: TGTGCCTGGAATTTGCTGGGACTTTTCCAAGAGACCCAGTACTTC.

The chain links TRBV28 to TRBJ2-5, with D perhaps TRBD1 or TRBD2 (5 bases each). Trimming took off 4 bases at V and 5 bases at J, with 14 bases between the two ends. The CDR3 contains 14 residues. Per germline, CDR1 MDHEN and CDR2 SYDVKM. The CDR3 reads CASSSGSRVETQYF. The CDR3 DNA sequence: TGTGCCAGCAGTTCAGGGAGCCGAGTTGAGACCCAGTACTTC.

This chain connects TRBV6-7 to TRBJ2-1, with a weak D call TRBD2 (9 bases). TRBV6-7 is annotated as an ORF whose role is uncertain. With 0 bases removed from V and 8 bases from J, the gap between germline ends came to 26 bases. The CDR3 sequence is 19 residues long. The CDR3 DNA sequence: TGTGCCAGCAGTTACTCCCGGACAGGGAGGGCGGGGGGGCCCTATGAGCAGTTCTTC. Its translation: CASSYSRTGRAGGPYEQFF.

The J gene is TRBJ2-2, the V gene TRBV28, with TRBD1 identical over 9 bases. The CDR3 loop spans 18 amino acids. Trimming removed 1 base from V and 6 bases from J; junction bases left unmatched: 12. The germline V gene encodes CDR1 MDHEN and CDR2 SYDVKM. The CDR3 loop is CASSLYNYVTGGAGELFF. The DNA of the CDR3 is TGTGCCAGCAGTTTATACAATTACGTGACAGGGGGGGCCGGGGAGCTGTTTTTT.

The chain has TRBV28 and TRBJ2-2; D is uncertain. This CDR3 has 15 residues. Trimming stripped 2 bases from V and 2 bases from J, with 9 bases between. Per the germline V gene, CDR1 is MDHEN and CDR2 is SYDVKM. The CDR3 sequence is CASSLIAHNTGELFF. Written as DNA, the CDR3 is TGTGCCAGCAGTTTAATTGCGCATAACACCGGGGAGCTGTTTTTT.

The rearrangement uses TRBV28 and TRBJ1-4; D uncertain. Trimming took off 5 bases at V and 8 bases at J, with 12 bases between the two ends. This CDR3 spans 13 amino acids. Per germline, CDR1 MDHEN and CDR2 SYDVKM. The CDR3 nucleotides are TGTGCCAGCAGTAATTATCTAAGCGAAAAACTGTTTTTT. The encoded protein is CASSNYLSEKLFF.

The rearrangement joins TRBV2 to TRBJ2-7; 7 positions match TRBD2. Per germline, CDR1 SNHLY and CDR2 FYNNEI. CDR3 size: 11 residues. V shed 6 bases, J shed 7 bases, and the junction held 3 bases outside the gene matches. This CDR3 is CASRGLEEQYF. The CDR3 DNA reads TGTGCCAGCAGAGGACTAGAAGAGCAGTACTTC.

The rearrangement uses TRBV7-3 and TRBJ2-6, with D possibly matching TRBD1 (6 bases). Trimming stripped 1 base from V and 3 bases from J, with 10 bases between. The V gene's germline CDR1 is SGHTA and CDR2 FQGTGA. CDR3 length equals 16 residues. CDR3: CASSLRGQNGANVLTF. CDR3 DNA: TGTGCCAGCAGCTTAAGGGGACAAAATGGGGCCAACGTCCTGACTTTC.

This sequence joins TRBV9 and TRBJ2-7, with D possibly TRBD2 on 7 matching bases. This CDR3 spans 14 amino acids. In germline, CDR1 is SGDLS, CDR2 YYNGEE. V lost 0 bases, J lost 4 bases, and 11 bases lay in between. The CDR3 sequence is CASSVGGGPYEQYF. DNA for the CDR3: TGTGCCAGCAGCGTAGGGGGGGGGCCGTACGAGCAGTACTTC.

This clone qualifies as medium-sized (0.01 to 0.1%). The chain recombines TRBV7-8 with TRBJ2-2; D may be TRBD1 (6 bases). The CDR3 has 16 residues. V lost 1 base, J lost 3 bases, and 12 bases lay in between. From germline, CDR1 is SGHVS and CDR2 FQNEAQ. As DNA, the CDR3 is TGTGCCAGCAGCTTAGAGCAGGGGAAAGACACCGGGGAGCTGTTTTTT. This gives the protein CASSLEQGKDTGELFF. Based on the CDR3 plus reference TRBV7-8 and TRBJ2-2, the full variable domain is GAGVSQSPRYKVAKRGQDVALRCDPISGHVSLFWYQQALGQGPEFLTYFQNEAQLDKSGLPSDRFFAERPEGSVSTLKIQRTQQEDSAVYLCASSLEQGKDTGELFFGEGSRLTVL.

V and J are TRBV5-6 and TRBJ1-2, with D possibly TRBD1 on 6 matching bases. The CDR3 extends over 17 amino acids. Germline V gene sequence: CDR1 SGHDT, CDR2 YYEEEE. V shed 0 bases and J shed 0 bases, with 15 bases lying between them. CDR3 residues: CASSLGGGRLSNYGYTF. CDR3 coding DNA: TGTGCCAGCAGCTTGGGGGGGGGCAGGCTATCTAACTATGGCTACACCTTC.

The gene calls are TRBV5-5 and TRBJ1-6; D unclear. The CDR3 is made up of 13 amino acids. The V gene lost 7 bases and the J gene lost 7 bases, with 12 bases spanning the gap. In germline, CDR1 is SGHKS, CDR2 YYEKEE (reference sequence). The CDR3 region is CASERQPNSPLHF. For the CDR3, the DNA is TGTGCCAGCGAAAGGCAGCCGAATTCACCCCTCCACTTT.

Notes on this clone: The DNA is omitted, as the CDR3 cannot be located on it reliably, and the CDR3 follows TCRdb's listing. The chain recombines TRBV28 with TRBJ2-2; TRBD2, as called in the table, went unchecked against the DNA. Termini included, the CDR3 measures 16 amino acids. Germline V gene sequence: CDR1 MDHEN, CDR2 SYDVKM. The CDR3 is CASSLMHRRTPGSCFF.

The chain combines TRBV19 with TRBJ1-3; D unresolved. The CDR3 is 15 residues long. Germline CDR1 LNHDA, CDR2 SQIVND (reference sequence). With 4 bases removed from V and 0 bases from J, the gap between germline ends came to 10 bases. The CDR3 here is CASSSDRYSGNTIYF. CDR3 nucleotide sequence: TGTGCCAGTAGTAGCGACCGTTACTCTGGAAACACCATATATTTT.

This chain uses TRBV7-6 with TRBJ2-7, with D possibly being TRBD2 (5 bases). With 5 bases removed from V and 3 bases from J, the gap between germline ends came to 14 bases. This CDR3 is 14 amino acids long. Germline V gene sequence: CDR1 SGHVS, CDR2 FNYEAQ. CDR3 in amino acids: CASSLKREHYEQYF. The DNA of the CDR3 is TGTGCCAGCAGCCTTAAACGGGAACACTACGAGCAGTACTTC.

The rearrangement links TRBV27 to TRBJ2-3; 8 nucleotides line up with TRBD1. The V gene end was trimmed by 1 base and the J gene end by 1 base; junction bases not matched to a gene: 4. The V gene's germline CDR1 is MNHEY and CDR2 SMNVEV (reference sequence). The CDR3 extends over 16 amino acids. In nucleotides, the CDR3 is TGTGCCAGCAGTTTATGGGGGACAGGACGCACAGATACGCAGTATTTT. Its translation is CASSLWGTGRTDTQYF.

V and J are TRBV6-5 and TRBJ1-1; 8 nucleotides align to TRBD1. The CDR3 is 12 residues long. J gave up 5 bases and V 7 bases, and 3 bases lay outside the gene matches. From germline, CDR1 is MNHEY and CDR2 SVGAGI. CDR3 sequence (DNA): TGTGCCAGCACGGACAGGGTGACTGAAGCTTTCTTT. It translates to CASTDRVTEAFF.

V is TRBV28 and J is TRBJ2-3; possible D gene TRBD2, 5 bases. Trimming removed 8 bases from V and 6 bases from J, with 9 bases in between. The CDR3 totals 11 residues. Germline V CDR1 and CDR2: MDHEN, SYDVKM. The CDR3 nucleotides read TGTGCCAGCGCAAGGAGGGATACGCAGTATTTT. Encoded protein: CASARRDTQYF. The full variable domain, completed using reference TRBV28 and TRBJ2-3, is DVKVTQSSRYLVKRTGEKVFLECVQDMDHENMFWYRQDPGLGLRLIYFSYDVKMKEKGDIPEGYSVSREKKERFSLILESASTNQTSMYLCASARRDTQYFGPGTRLTVL.

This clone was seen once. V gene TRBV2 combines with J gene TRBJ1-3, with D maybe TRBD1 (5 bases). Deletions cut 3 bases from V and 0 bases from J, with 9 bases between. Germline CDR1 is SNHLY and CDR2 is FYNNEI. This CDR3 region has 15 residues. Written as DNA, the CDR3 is TGTGCCAGCAGTGAGACAGCGACCTCTGGAAACACCATATATTTT. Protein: CASSETATSGNTIYF.

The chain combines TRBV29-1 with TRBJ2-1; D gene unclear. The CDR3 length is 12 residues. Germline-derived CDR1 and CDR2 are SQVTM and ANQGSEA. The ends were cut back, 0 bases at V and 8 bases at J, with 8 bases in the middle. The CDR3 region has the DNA TGCAGCGTTGAAGATCGGTATGATGAGCAGTTCTTC. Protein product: CSVEDRYDEQFF.

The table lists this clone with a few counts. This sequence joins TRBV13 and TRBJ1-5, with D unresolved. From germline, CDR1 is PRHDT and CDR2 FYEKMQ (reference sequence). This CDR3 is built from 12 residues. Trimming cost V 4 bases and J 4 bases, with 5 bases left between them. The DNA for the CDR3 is TGTGCCAGCAGCTCACGAAATCAGCCCCAGCATTTT. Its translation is CASSSRNQPQHF.

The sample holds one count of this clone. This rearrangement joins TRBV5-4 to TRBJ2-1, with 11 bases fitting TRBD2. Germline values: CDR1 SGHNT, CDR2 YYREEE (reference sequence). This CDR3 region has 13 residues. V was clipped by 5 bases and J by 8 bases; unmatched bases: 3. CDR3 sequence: CASRLAGAYEQFF. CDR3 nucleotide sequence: TGTGCCAGCAGACTAGCGGGGGCTTATGAGCAGTTCTTC.